Sequencing of this TCR beta chain was carried out in a study of identical twins. Study results and caveats: Possibly, invariant MAIT and iNKT cells partly confounded zero-insertion analyses. Within beta out-of-frame sequences, the excess sharing observed between twins was weaker. Insertion counts were lower in abundant cord blood beta clonotypes, a trend that memory repertoires did not show.

This CDR3 has 16 residues. V shed 5 bases and J shed 4 bases, with 17 bases lying between them. Germline CDR1 and CDR2: MNHNS and SASEGT. Healthy Caucasians supplied all donations. This clonotype has a handful of counts. The antigen remains undetermined. Using its own MiXCR run on the 5' RACE reads, TCRdb lists one record per CDR3 protein. Of 450,000 to 650,000 distinct CDR3 sequences in the sample, approximately 10% were seen once. This sample was also put to use in a study of yellow fever vaccine responses in identical twins.

V usage is TRBV6-1 and J usage is TRBJ2-2; tentative D call: TRBD1 (6 bases). Material: PBMCs. This sequence originates from a woman aged 18-29 years in good health. The CDR3 here is CASSLDRSLITGELFF. CDR3 sequence (DNA): TGTGCCAGCAGTCTTGACAGGTCCCTGATCACCGGGGAGCTGTTTTTT.